The clone carrying this T cell receptor beta chain appeared a few times. Its antigen remains unidentified. This entry comes from a study of beta chain features in type 1 diabetes. Points from the study as a whole: Type 1 diabetes patients showed a moderate but significant shortening of TCRB CDR3s in all four CD4+ subsets. An over-representation of cells with high TCR expression could result from cDNA sequencing.

The CDR3 sequence is 15 residues long. Trimming cost V 4 bases and J 0 bases, with 10 bases left between them. CDR1 SGHTS and CDR2 YDEGEE come from the germline V gene. Since all of the isolated RNA was reverse transcribed, expressed TCRB transcripts were what got sequenced. Data came from immunoSEQ multiplex PCR; TCRdb stores just in-frame clones and leaves some out. The sample holds 130,000 to 150,000 clones; around an eighth are singletons and the top ten take roughly 1.4%. There was one heparinised blood draw per donor, averaging about 120 mL. Populations isolated by sorting all had purity greater than 95%.

The receptor was derived from a young man with type 1 diabetes. This chain uses TRBV5-8 with TRBJ1-4, with no clear D. The sequenced sample consisted of central memory CD4+ T cells from blood. This CDR3 is CASSLSGATNEKLFF. CDR3 coding DNA: TGTGCCAGCAGCCTATCAGGAGCAACTAATGAAAAACTGTTTTTT.